This note documents a single T cell receptor beta chain sequence. This CDR3 region has 14 residues. A Seattle source enrolled patients during active infection and followed them longitudinally. TCRdb's copy holds only in-frame clones and misses some; the assay was immunoSEQ multiplex PCR. There are about 170,000 clones in the sample; around 84% occur only once, and 2.5% to 3% lies in the top ten. These data belong to a study of blood T cell repertoires in COVID-19. In the study overall: T cells, B-cell-depleted T cells, or PBMCs provided the cDNA or gDNA that served as material.

The receptor comes from a woman aged 80 or over with COVID-19, enrolled during active disease. Material: peripheral blood. The chain combines TRBV21-1 with TRBJ1-2. TRBV21-1 is annotated as a pseudogene. This chain's CDR3 is CASRQRRVDYGYTF. The DNA for the CDR3 is TGTGCCAGCAGACAACGGAGGGTCGACTATGGCTACACCTTC.